This entry features one T cell receptor (beta chain) sequence. The CDR3 runs 13 residues. The V gene end was trimmed by 2 bases and the J gene end by 3 bases; junction bases not matched to a gene: 1. Germline V gene sequence: CDR1 MDHEN, CDR2 SYDVKM. These data are taken from a study of blood T cell repertoires in COVID-19. Study summary: Material from acute and convalescent COVID-19 was sourced from the United States, Italy and Spain. The analysed material was cDNA or gDNA that came from T cells, B-cell-depleted T cells, or PBMCs.

Original data processing: Reference gene primer amplification gave estimated nucleated cell counts. Repertoires were generated with immunoSEQ multiplex PCR, while TCRdb's copy carries only in-frame clones and drops some. V, J and clone size reflect that table, while D and trimming were determined from the DNA. This sample has over 55,000 clones; around four fifths occur once, and the top ten carry around 30%. The chain couples TRBV28 to TRBJ2-7, with 7 bases fitting TRBD2. The receptor was isolated from a human donor in a cohort sampled during active COVID-19. What was sequenced was peripheral blood. CDR3 sequence reads: CASSLPSGYEQYF. The CDR3 DNA follows: TGTGCCAGCAGTTTACCTAGCGGCTACGAGCAGTACTTC.